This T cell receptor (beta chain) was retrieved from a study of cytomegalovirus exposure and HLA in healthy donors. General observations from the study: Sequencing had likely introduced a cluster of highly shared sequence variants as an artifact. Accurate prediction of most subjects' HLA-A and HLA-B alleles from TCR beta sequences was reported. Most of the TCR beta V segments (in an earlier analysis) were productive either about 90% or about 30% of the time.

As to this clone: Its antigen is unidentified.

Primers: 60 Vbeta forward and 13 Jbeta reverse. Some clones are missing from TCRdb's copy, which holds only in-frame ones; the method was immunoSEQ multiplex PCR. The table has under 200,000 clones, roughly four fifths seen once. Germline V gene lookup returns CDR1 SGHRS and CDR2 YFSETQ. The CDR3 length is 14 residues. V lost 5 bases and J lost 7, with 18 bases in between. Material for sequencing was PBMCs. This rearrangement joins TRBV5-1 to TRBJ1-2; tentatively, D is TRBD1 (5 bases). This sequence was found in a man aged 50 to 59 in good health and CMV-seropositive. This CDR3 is CASREDDRAGGYTF. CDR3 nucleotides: TGCGCCAGCAGAGAGGATGACAGAGCCGGTGGCTACACCTTC.